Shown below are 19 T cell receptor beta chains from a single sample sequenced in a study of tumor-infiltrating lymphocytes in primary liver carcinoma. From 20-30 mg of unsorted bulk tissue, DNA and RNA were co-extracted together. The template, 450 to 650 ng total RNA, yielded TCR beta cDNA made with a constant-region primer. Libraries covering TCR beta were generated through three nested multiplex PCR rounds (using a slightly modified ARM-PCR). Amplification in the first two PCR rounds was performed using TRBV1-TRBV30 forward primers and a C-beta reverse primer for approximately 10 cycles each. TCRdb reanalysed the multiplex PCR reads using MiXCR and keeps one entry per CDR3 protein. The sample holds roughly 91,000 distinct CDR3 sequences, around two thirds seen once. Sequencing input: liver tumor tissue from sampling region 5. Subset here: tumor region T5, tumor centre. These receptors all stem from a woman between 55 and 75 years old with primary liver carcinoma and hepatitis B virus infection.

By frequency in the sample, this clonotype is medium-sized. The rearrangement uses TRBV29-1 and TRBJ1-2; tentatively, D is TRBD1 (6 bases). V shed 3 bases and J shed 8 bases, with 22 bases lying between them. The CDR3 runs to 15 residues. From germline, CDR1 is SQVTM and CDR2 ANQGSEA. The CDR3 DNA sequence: TGCAGCGTTGATCGGGGGGCAGTAGGGGCCGGCGGCTACACCTTC. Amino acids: CSVDRGAVGAGGYTF.

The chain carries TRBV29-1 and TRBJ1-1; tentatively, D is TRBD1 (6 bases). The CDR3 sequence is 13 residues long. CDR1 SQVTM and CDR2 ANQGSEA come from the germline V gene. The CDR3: CGARQDGNTEAFF. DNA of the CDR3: TGCGGCGCGCGACAGGACGGGAACACTGAAGCTTTCTTT.

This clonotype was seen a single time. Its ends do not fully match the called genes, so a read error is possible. CDR3 region: CAISPLQETQYF. In nucleotides, the CDR3 is TGTGCCATCAGCCCCCTACAAGAGACCCAGTACTTC. The genes are TRBV7-9 and TRBJ2-5; D remains unclear. CDR1 is SEHNR and CDR2 is FQNEAQ in the germline V gene (reference sequence). This CDR3 has 12 amino acids.

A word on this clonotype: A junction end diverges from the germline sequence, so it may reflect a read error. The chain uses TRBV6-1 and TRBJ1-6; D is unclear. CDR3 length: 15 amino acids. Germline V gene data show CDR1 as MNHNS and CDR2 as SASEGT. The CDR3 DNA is TGTGCCAGCAGTTATCTAGGACTGTATAATTCACCCCTCCACTTC. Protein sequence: CASSYLGLYNSPLHF.

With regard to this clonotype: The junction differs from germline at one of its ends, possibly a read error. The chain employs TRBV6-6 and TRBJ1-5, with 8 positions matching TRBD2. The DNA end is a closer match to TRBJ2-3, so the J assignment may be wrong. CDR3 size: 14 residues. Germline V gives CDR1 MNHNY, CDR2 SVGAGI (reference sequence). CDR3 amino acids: CVSSPGGGDQPQYF. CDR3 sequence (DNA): TGTGTCAGCAGTCCCGGGGGGGGTGATCAGCCCCAGTATTTT.

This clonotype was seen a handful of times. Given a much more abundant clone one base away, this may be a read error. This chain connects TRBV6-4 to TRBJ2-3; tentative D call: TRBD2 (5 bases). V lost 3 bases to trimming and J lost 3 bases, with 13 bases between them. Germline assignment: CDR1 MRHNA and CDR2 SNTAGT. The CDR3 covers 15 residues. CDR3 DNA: TGTGCCAGCAGTGATTTAACGGGAAGTACAGATACGCAGTATTTT. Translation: CASSDLTGSTDTQYF.

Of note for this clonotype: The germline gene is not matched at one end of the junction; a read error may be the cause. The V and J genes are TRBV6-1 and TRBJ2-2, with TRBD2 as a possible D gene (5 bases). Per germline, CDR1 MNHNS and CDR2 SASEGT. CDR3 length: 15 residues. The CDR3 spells CVSSVSLARPGELFF. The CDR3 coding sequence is TGTGTCAGCAGTGTCAGCCTAGCACGACCCGGGGAGCTGTTTTTT.

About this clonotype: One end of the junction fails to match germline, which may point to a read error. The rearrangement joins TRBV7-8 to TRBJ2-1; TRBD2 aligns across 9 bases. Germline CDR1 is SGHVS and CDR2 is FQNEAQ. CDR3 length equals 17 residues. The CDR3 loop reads CASSFGSVTSGYNEHFF. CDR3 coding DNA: TGTGCCAGCAGCTTCGGTTCCGTGACTAGCGGTTACAATGAGCATTTCTTC. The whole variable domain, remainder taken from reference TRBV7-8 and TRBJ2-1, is GAGVSQSPRYKVAKRGQDVALRCDPISGHVSLFWYQQALGQGPEFLTYFQNEAQLDKSGLPSDRFFAERPEGSVSTLKIQRTQQEDSAVYLCASSFGSVTSGYNEHFFGPGTRLTVL.

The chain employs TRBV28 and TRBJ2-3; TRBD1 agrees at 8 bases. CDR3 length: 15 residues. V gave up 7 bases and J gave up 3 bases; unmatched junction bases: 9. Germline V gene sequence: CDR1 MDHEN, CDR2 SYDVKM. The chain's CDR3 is CASTPQGVGTDTQYF. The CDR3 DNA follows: TGTGCCAGCACCCCACAGGGGGTAGGGACAGATACGCAGTATTTT.

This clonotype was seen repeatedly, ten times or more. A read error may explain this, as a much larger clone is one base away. This CDR3 reads CASSLAARSDEQFF. CDR3 coding DNA: TGTGCCAGCAGCTTAGCCGCGAGGAGCGATGAGCAGTTCTTC. The chain has TRBV11-2 and TRBJ2-1, with D unresolved. CDR3 length: 14 residues. The germline V and J ends were trimmed by 1 base and 8 bases, with 12 bases remaining between them. Germline V gives CDR1 SGHAT, CDR2 FQNNGV.

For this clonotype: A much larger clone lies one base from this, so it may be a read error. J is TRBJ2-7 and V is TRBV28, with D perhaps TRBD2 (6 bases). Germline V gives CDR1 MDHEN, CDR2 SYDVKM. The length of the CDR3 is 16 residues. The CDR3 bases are TGTACCAGCAGTTCTGCAGACATCGGGAGTTTTTACGAGCAGTACTTC. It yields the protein CTSSSADIGSFYEQYF.

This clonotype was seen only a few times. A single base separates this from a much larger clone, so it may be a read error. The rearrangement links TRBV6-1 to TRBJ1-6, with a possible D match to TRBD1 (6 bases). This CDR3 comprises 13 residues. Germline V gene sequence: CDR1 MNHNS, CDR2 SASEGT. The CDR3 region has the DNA TGTGCCAGCAGACACAGGGATAATTCACCCCGCCACTTT. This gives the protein CASRHRDNSPRHF.

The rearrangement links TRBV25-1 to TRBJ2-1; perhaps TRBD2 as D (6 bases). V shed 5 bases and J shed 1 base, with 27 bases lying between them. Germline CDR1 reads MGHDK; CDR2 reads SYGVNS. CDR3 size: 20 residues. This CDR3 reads CASSPPLGLTGVRSYNEQFF. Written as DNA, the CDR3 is TGTGCCAGCAGTCCTCCATTGGGGCTAACGGGAGTTCGATCCTACAATGAGCAGTTCTTC.

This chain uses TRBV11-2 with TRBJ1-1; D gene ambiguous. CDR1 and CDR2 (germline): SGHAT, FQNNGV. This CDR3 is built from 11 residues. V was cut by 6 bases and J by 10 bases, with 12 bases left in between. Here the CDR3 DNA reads TGTGCCAGCAGTGATTGGGGTGGAGCTTTCTTT. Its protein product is CASSDWGGAFF.

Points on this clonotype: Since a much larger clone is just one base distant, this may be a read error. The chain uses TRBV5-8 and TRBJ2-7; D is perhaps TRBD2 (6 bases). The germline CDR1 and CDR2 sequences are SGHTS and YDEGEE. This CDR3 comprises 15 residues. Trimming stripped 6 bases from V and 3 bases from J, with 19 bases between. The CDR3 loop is CASNFSTRRGYEQYF. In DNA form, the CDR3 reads TGTGCCAGCAACTTTTCGACTAGACGGGGCTACGAGCAGTACTTC. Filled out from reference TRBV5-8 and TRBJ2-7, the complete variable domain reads EAGVTQSPTHLIKTRGQQATLRCSPISGHTSVYWYQQALGLGLQFLLWYDEGEERNRGNFPPRFSGRQFPNYSSELNVNALELEDSALYLCASNFSTRRGYEQYFGPGTRLTVT.

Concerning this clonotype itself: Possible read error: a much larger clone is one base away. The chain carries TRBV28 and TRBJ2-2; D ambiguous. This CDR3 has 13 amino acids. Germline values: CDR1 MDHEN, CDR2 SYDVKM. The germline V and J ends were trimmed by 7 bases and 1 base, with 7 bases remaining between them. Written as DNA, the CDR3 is TGTGCCAGCAATATCTTGAACACCGGGGAGCTGTTTTTT. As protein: CASNILNTGELFF. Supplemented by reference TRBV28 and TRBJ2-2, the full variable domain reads DVKVTQSSRYLVKRTGEKVFLECVQDMDHENMFWYRQDPGLGLRLIYFSYDVKMKEKGDIPEGYSVSREKKERFSLILESASTNQTSMYLCASNILNTGELFFGEGSRLTVL.

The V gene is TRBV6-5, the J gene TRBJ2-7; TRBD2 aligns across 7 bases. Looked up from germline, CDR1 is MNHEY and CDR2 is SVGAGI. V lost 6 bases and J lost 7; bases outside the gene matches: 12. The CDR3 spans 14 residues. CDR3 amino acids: CASRSNGRVWEQYF. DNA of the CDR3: TGTGCCAGCAGGTCTAATGGGAGGGTTTGGGAGCAGTACTTC.

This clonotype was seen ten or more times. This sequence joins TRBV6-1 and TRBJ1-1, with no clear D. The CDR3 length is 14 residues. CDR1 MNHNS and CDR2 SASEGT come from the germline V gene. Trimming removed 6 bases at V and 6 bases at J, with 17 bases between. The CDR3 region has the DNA TGTGCCAGCAGGGGTACTCTATGGTACGCTGAAGCTTTCTTT. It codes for CASRGTLWYAEAFF.

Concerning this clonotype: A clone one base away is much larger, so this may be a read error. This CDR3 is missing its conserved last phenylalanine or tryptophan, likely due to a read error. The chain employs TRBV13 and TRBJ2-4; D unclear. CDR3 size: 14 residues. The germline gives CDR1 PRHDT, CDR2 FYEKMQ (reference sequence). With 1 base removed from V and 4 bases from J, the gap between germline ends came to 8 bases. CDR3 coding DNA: TGTGCCAGCAGCTTAGAGGGCCAGAAAAACATTCAGTACCTC. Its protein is CASSLEGQKNIQYL.